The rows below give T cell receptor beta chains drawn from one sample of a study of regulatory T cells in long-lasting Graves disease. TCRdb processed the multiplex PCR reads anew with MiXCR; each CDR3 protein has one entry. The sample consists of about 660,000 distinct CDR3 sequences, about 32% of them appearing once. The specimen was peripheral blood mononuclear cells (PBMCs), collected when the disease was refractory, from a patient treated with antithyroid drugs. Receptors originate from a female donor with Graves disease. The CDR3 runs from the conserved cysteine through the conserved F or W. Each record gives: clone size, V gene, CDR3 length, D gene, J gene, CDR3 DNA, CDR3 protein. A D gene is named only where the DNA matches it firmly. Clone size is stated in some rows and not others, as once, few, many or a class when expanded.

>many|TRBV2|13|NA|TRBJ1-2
TGTGCCAGCAGTGAATTACGGTACTATGGCTACACCTTC
CASSELRYYGYTF
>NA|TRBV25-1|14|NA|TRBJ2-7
TGTGCCAGCAGTGAATATGGACCGGAACAGGAGCAGTACTTC
CASSEYGPEQEQYF
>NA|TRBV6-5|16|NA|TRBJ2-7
TGTGCCAGCAGTTACTCCGGGGCGAGGAGCTCCTACGAGCAGTACTTC
CASSYSGARSSYEQYF
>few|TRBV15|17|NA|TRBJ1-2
TGTGCCACCAGCAGAGATCGGACAGACCACCTTAACTATGGCTACACCTTC
CATSRDRTDHLNYGYTF
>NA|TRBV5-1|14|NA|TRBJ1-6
TGCGCCAGCGGCCGGGATCCGAATAATTCACCCCTCCACTTT
CASGRDPNNSPLHF
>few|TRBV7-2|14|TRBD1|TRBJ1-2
TGTGCCAGCAGCGGAGGGGGCCGAACCTATGGCTACACCTTC
CASSGGGRTYGYTF
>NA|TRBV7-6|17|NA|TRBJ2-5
TGTGCCAGCAGCTTGGGTTTAGGCCTAGCTGCTCAAGAGACCCAGTACTTC
CASSLGLGLAAQETQYF
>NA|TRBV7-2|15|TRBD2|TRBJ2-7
TGTGCCAGCAGCTACGTAGCGGGAGGGCCGGTCGAGCAGTACTTC
CASSYVAGGPVEQYF
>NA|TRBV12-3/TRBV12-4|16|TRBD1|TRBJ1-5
TGTGCCAGCAGCCAAGCTGACAGGGGGCCCAATCAGCCCCAGCATTTT
CASSQADRGPNQPQHF
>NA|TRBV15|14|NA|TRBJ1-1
TGTGCCACCAGCAGAGATCGGGGGACGGCCGCCGCTTTCTTT
CATSRDRGTAAAFF
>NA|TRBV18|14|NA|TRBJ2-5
TGTGCCAGCTCACCACCGAACCTTCAAGAGACCCAGTACTTC
CASSPPNLQETQYF
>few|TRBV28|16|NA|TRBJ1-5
TGTGCCAGCAGTTTTAGTAGCCGGGGAAGCAATCAGCCCCAGCATTTT
CASSFSSRGSNQPQHF
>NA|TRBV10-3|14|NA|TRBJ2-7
TGTGCCATCAGTGGTCGGGACATACTTGAAGAGCAGTACTTC
CAISGRDILEEQYF
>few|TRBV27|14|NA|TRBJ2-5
TGTGCCAGCAGTTTTCAGGGCAGGGGAGAGACCCAGTACTTC
CASSFQGRGETQYF
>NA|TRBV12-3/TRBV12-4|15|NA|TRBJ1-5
TGTGCCAGCAGTTTAGCGACGAGGGTGGAGCAGCCCCAGCATTTT
CASSLATRVEQPQHF
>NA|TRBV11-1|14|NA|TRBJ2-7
TGTGCCAGCAGCTTATCCAGGGGTGCCCACGAGCAGTACTTC
CASSLSRGAHEQYF
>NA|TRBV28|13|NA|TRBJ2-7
TGTGCCGTTCGGGGGCTAGCGCCTTACGAGCAGTACTTC
CAVRGLAPYEQYF
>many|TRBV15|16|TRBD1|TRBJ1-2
TGTGCCACCAGCAGAGATCAGGGGGCGCTTAACTATGGCTACACCTTC
CATSRDQGALNYGYTF
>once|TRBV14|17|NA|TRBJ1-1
TGTGCCAGCAGCCAAGATCAGGATCCTATATTGGACACTGAAGCTTTCTTT
CASSQDQDPILDTEAFF
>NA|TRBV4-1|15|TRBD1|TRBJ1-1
TGCGCCAGCAGCCAGGGACAGGGGGCGTGGACTGAAGCTTTCTTT
CASSQGQGAWTEAFF
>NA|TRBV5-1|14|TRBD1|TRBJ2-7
TGCGCCAGCAGCTCTTCTGACAGGGGAGACGAGCAGTACTTC
CASSSSDRGDEQYF
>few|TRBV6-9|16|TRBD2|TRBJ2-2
TGTGCCAGCAGTTACCGACTAGCGGGAGTCACCGGGGAGCTGTTTTTT
CASSYRLAGVTGELFF
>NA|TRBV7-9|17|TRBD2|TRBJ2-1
TGTGCCAGCAGCCATAATACCGGGACTAGCGCTGTCGATGAGCAGTTCTTC
CASSHNTGTSAVDEQFF
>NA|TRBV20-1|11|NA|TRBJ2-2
TGCAGTGCCCCATTGGGGACCGAGCTGTTTTTT
CSAPLGTELFF
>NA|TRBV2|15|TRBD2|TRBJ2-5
TGTGCCAGCACTCGCGGGGCTAGCGGGAATGAGACCCAGTACTTC
CASTRGASGNETQYF
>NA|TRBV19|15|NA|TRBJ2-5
TGTGCCAGTAGTACTGTGCCCTCAACGGGGGAGACCCAGTACTTC
CASSTVPSTGETQYF
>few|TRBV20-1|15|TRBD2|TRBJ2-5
TGCAGTGCTAGAGATCCTAGCGGAGGGGTAGAGACCCAGTACTTC
CSARDPSGGVETQYF
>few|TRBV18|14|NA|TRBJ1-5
TGTGCCAGCTCACTCGGACCTCCTAATCAGCCCCAGCATTTT
CASSLGPPNQPQHF